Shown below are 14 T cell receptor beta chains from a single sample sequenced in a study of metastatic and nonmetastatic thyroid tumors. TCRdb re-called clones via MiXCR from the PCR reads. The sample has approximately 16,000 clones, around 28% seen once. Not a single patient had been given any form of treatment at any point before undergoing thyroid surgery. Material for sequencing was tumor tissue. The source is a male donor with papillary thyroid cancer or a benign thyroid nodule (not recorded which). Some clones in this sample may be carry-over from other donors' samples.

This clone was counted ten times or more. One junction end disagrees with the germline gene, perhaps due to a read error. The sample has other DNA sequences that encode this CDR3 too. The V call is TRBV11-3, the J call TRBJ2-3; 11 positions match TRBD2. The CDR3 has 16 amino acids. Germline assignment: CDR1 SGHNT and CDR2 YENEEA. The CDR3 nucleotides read TGCGCCAGCAGCTTATCAACTAGCGGGAGCGCAGATACGCAGTATTTT. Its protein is CASSLSTSGSADTQYF.

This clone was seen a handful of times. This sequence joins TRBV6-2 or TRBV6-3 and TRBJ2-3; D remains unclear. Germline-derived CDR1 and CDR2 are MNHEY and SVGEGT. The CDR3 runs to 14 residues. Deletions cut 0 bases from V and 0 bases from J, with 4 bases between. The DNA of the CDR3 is TGTGCCAGCAGTTACTCCCAGAGCACAGATACGCAGTATTTT. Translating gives CASSYSQSTDTQYF.

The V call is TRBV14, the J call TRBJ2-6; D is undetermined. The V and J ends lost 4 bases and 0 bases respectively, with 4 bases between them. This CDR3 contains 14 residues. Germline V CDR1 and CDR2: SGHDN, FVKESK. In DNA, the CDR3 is TGTGCCAGCAGCCGCGTCTCTGGGGCCAACGTCCTGACTTTC. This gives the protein CASSRVSGANVLTF.

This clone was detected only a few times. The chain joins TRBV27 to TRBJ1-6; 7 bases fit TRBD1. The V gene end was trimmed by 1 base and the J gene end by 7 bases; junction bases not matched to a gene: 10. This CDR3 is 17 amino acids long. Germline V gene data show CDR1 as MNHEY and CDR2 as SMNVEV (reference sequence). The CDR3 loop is CASSLLGGRQGNSPLHF. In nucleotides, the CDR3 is TGTGCCAGCAGTTTATTAGGGGGCAGGCAGGGGAATTCACCCCTCCACTTT.

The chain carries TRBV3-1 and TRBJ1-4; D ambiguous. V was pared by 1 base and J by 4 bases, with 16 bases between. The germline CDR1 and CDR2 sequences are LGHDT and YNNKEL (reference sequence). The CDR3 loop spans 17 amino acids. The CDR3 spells CASSQGKWDLDNEKLFF. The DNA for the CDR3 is TGTGCCAGCAGCCAAGGCAAGTGGGATCTGGATAATGAAAAACTGTTTTTT.

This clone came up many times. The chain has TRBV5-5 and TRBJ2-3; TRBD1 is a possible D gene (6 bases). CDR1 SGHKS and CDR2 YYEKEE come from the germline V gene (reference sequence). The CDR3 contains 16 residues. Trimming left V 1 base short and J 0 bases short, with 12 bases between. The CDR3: CASSLQGLTSTDTQYF. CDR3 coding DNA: TGTGCCAGCAGCTTGCAGGGGCTTACTAGCACAGATACGCAGTATTTT.

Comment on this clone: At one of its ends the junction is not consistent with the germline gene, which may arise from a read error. The CDR3 is CASSHPGGGNKPQHF. CDR3 in DNA: TGTGCCAGCAGCCACCCAGGGGGGGGCAATAAGCCCCAGCATTTT. The genes are TRBV6-5 and TRBJ1-5; 7 bases fit TRBD1. The CDR3 totals 15 residues. Germline V gene sequence: CDR1 MNHEY, CDR2 SVGAGI.

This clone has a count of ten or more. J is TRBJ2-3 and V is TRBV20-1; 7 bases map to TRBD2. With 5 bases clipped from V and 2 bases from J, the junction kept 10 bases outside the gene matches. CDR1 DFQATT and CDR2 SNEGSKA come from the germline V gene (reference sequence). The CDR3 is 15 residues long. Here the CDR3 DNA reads TGCAGTGCTCCCCCCCCGGGACTACACACAGATACGCAGTATTTT. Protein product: CSAPPPGLHTDTQYF.

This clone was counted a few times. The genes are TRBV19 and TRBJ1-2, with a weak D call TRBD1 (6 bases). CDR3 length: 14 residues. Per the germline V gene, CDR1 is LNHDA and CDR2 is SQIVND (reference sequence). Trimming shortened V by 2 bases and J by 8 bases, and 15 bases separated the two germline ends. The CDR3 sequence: CASSILDRLGGYTF. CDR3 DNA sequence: TGTGCCAGTAGTATATTAGACAGGCTAGGGGGCTACACCTTC.

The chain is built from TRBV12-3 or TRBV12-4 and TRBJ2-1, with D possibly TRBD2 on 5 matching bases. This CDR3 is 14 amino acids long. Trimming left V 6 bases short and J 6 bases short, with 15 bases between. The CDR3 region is CASSLASSTNEQFF. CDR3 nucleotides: TGTGCCAGCAGCTTGGCTAGCTCTACCAATGAGCAGTTCTTC.

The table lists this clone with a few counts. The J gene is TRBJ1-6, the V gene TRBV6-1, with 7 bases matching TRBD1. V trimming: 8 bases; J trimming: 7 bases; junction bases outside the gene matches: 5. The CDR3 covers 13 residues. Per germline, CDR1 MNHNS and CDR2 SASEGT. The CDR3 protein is CASRQGGNSPLHF. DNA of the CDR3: TGTGCCAGCCGACAGGGAGGAAATTCACCCCTCCACTTT.

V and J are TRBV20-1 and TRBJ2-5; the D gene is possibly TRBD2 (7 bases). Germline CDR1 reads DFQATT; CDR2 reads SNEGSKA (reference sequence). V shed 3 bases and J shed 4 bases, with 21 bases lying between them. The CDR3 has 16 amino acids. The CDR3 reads CSARGAWGRAGETQYF. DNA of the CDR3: TGCAGTGCTAGGGGGGCATGGGGGAGGGCCGGAGAGACCCAGTACTTC.

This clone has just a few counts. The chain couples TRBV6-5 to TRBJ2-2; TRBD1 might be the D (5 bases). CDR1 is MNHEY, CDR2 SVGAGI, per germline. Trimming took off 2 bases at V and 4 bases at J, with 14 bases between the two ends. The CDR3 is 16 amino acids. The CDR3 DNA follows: TGTGCCAGCAGTTACAGGGGCATGAGGAGCACCGGGGAGCTGTTTTTT. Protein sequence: CASSYRGMRSTGELFF.

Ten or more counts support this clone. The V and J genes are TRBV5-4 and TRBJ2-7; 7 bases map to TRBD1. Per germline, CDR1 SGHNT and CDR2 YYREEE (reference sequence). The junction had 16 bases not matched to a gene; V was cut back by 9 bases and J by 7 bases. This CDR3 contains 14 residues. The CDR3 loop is CATSETQGLDEQYF. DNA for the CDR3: TGTGCCACCTCAGAAACACAGGGGCTTGATGAGCAGTACTTC. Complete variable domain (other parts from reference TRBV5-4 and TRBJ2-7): ETGVTQSPTHLIKTRGQQVTLRCSSQSGHNTVSWYQQALGQGPQFIFQYYREEENGRGNFPPRFSGLQFPNYSSELNVNALELDDSALYLCATSETQGLDEQYFGPGTRLTVT.